A single sample is the source of the 22 T cell receptor beta chains below, sequenced in a study of blood T cell repertoires in COVID-19. TCRdb keeps only in-frame clones here, not all; method: immunoSEQ multiplex PCR. The table shows 50,000 to 70,000 clones, with 90% occurring only once. The sequenced material came from peripheral blood. Receptors originate from a woman over 75 with active COVID-19.

The chain uses TRBV28 and TRBJ1-1; D gene uncertain. The CDR3 covers 15 residues. Germline CDR1 and CDR2: MDHEN and SYDVKM. Trimming cost V 3 bases and J 1 base, with 12 bases left between them. The DNA for the CDR3 is TGTGCCAGCAGTTTCACGGGGTTTAAGAACACTGAAGCTTTCTTT. Translation: CASSFTGFKNTEAFF. Together with reference TRBV28 and TRBJ1-1, the CDR3 gives the full variable domain: DVKVTQSSRYLVKRTGEKVFLECVQDMDHENMFWYRQDPGLGLRLIYFSYDVKMKEKGDIPEGYSVSREKKERFSLILESASTNQTSMYLCASSFTGFKNTEAFFGQGTRLTVV.

The gene calls are TRBV3-1 (or the pseudogene TRBV3-2) and TRBJ2-1; the D gene is possibly TRBD1 (6 bases). Deletions cut 3 bases from V and 9 bases from J, with 12 bases between. Germline V CDR1 and CDR2: LGHDT, YNNKEL (reference sequence). This CDR3 has 13 amino acids. The CDR3 DNA reads TGTGCCAGCAGCCAGCGGACAGTGGGTGAGCAGTTCTTC. This encodes CASSQRTVGEQFF.

The genes are TRBV5-1 and TRBJ2-1; 8 bases fit TRBD1. The CDR3 has 17 amino acids. The J segment lost 5 bases and the V segment lost 4 bases, leaving 14 bases of the junction unmatched. The V gene's germline CDR1 is SGHRS and CDR2 YFSETQ. This chain's CDR3 is CASSPRTGRWENNEQFF. The CDR3 DNA sequence: TGCGCCAGCAGCCCTAGGACAGGGCGGTGGGAAAACAATGAGCAGTTCTTC. Variable domain in full (rest from reference TRBV5-1 and TRBJ2-1): KAGVTQTPRYLIKTRGQQVTLSCSPISGHRSVSWYQQTPGQGLQFLFEYFSETQRNKGNFPGRFSGRQFSNSRSEMNVSTLELGDSALYLCASSPRTGRWENNEQFFGPGTRLTVL.

The chain couples TRBV25-1 to TRBJ2-5, with D possibly matching TRBD1 (6 bases). Germline V gene data show CDR1 as MGHDK and CDR2 as SYGVNS. The CDR3 contains 14 residues. V was cut by 4 bases and J by 4 bases, with 13 bases left in between. For the CDR3, the DNA is TGTGCCAGCAGTGGGCCAGGGACAATAGAGACCCAGTACTTC. Protein: CASSGPGTIETQYF.

The CDR3 region is CASSLILANWETQYF. As DNA, the CDR3 is TGTGCCAGCAGCTTGATCCTAGCTAATTGGGAGACCCAGTACTTC. The chain employs TRBV5-5 and TRBJ2-5; D is possibly TRBD2 (5 bases). V shed 1 base and J shed 5 bases, with 15 bases lying between them. Germline assignment: CDR1 SGHKS and CDR2 YYEKEE (reference sequence). This CDR3 has 15 residues.

V usage is TRBV6-5 and J usage is TRBJ1-3; D perhaps matches TRBD1 (5 bases). CDR3 length: 15 amino acids. Germline V gene data show CDR1 as MNHEY and CDR2 as SVGAGI. V was cut by 6 bases and J by 0 bases, with 12 bases left in between. For the CDR3, the DNA is TGTGCCAGCAGCCAGACAGCGTTCTCTGGAAACACCATATATTTT. Translating it yields CASSQTAFSGNTIYF.

The chain combines TRBV28 with TRBJ1-5, with a weak D call TRBD1 (6 bases). V was cut by 5 bases and J by 2 bases, with 10 bases left in between. Germline V gives CDR1 MDHEN, CDR2 SYDVKM. The CDR3 consists of 14 residues. In DNA, the CDR3 is TGTGCCAGCAGTGATACAGGGCGCAATCAGCCCCAGCATTTT. Translation gives CASSDTGRNQPQHF.

The V call is TRBV3-1 (or the pseudogene TRBV3-2), the J call TRBJ1-1; the D gene is possibly TRBD1 (6 bases). Trimming removed 1 base from V and 11 bases from J, with 23 bases in between. CDR1 is LGHDT and CDR2 is YNNKEL in the germline V gene (reference sequence). CDR3 length equals 16 residues. CDR3 amino acids: CASSQAPSGGAMVAFF. The CDR3 DNA sequence: TGTGCCAGCAGCCAAGCGCCTTCTGGGGGCGCTATGGTCGCTTTCTTT.

The chain carries TRBV10-3 and TRBJ2-2; a possible D gene is TRBD1 (5 bases). Germline V gene lookup returns CDR1 ENHRY and CDR2 SYGVKD. The CDR3 consists of 15 residues. Trimming shortened V by 4 bases and J by 5 bases, and 14 bases separated the two germline ends. CDR3 DNA: TGTGCCATCAGTGTGGGGCAGGCCAAAACCGGGGAGCTGTTTTTT. Its translation is CAISVGQAKTGELFF.

The V gene is TRBV10-3, the J gene TRBJ2-5; perhaps TRBD2 as D (7 bases). Trimming took off 6 bases at V and 0 bases at J, with 17 bases between the two ends. CDR1 is ENHRY and CDR2 is SYGVKD in the germline V gene. The CDR3 runs to 16 residues. CDR3 DNA sequence: TGTGCCATCAGGGGGGGGCTAGCGGACCACCAAGAGACCCAGTACTTC. Residues: CAIRGGLADHQETQYF.

The chain employs TRBV3-1 (or the pseudogene TRBV3-2) and TRBJ2-7; TRBD2 might be the D (6 bases). There are 14 residues in the CDR3. Germline V gene data show CDR1 as LGHDT and CDR2 as YNNKEL (reference sequence). V was pared by 0 bases and J by 3 bases, with 9 bases between. The CDR3 sequence is CASSQELRDYEQYF. In DNA form, the CDR3 reads TGTGCCAGCAGCCAAGAATTGCGGGACTACGAGCAGTACTTC.

The genes are TRBV3-1 (or the pseudogene TRBV3-2) and TRBJ2-1; TRBD2 agrees at 9 bases. V shed 2 bases, J shed 8 bases, and the junction held 16 bases outside the gene matches. The CDR3 runs to 18 residues. Germline lookup yields CDR1 LGHDT and CDR2 YNNKEL (reference sequence). The CDR3 here is CASSQSLPPSGIMDEQFF. In DNA, the CDR3 is TGTGCCAGCAGCCAATCCCTTCCCCCTAGCGGGATTATGGATGAGCAGTTCTTC.

The chain couples TRBV7-6 to TRBJ2-3, with 7 bases lining up with TRBD1. The trim removed 5 bases at V and 0 bases at J, leaving 8 bases unmatched. CDR3 length: 16 amino acids. The V gene's germline CDR1 is SGHVS and CDR2 FNYEAQ. CDR3 coding DNA: TGTGCCAGCAGCCCGGCCGGGACAGCTAGCACAGATACGCAGTATTTT. Its protein product is CASSPAGTASTDTQYF.

In its sample, this clone was seen once. The chain couples TRBV10-1 to TRBJ2-1; D not resolved. This CDR3 comprises 12 residues. Germline-derived CDR1 and CDR2 are WNHNN and SYGVQD (reference sequence). V lost 6 bases, J lost 8 bases, and 11 bases lay in between. CDR3 nucleotide sequence: TGCGCCAGCAGCGCGGTCAACCATGAGCAGTTCTTC. Amino acid sequence: CASSAVNHEQFF.

This chain connects TRBV6-5 to TRBJ2-1, with 7 positions matching TRBD1. Germline V gene data show CDR1 as MNHEY and CDR2 as SVGAGI. The CDR3 has 14 amino acids. J gave up 5 bases and V 7 bases, and 8 bases lay outside the gene matches. The CDR3, as DNA: TGTGCCAGCAAGTTGGGACAGAGTAACAATGAGCAGTTCTTC. The encoded protein is CASKLGQSNNEQFF.

This clone has just one count. J is TRBJ2-5 and V is TRBV11-2; 7 bases fit TRBD2. The V and J ends lost 5 bases and 5 bases, in that order; junction bases with no gene match: 20. This CDR3 has 18 residues. Germline V lookup: CDR1 SGHAT, CDR2 FQNNGV. The CDR3 is CASSPQNASAGVGETQYF. CDR3 bases: TGTGCCAGCAGCCCACAAAACGCTAGCGCGGGGGTGGGTGAGACCCAGTACTTC.

This chain joins TRBV5-5 and TRBJ2-7; 7 bases line up with TRBD1. Unmatched junction bases numbered 13, after V lost 0 bases and J lost 1 base. Germline V gives CDR1 SGHKS, CDR2 YYEKEE (reference sequence). CDR3 length equals 18 residues. CDR3 loop: CASSLGPPGQTSSYEQYF. As DNA, the CDR3 is TGTGCCAGCAGCTTGGGGCCCCCGGGACAGACAAGTTCCTACGAGCAGTACTTC.

The chain uses TRBV2 and TRBJ2-7; D might be TRBD1 (5 bases). Germline lookup yields CDR1 SNHLY and CDR2 FYNNEI. V was trimmed by 7 bases and J by 0 bases, leaving 13 bases between them. The CDR3 extends over 14 amino acids. The CDR3 loop reads CASMLGQASYEQYF. CDR3 nucleotide sequence: TGTGCCAGCATGCTTGGACAAGCCTCCTACGAGCAGTACTTC.

In its sample, this clone was seen once. The chain employs TRBV6-4 and TRBJ1-1; D not resolved. Germline V gene data show CDR1 as MRHNA and CDR2 as SNTAGT. V shed 6 bases and J shed 1 base, with 9 bases lying between them. This CDR3 comprises 13 residues. The CDR3: CASSRRQNTEAFF. The CDR3 DNA follows: TGTGCCAGCAGCCGCCGACAGAACACTGAAGCTTTCTTT.

The gene calls are TRBV5-1 and TRBJ1-1; TRBD1 might be the D (5 bases). Trimming stripped 0 bases from V and 1 base from J, with 7 bases between. The CDR3 consists of 14 residues. In germline, CDR1 is SGHRS, CDR2 YFSETQ. CDR3 loop: CASSLVRENTEAFF. In nucleotides, the CDR3 is TGCGCCAGCAGCTTGGTCAGGGAGAACACTGAAGCTTTCTTT.

The rearrangement joins TRBV7-6 to TRBJ2-1, with 11 bases that match TRBD2. The germline V gene has CDR1 SGHVS and CDR2 FNYEAQ. Unmatched junction bases numbered 4, after V lost 5 bases and J lost 4 bases. The CDR3 sequence is 15 residues long. The CDR3 here is CASSRTSGGYNEQFF. The CDR3 nucleotides are TGTGCCAGCAGCCGAACTAGCGGGGGATACAATGAGCAGTTCTTC.

V and J are TRBV28 and TRBJ2-2, with 7 bases that match TRBD2. Germline V gives CDR1 MDHEN, CDR2 SYDVKM. The CDR3 sequence is 15 residues long. V dropped 7 bases and J dropped 0; count of bases not matched to a gene: 5. CDR3 sequence: CASIASGPNTGELFF. CDR3 bases: TGTGCCAGCATAGCTAGCGGCCCGAACACCGGGGAGCTGTTTTTT.